What follows is one T cell receptor (beta chain) and its context. This clonotype was counted between two and nine times. Its antigen is unknown. Qualities for individual bases were not recorded, and no much larger clone is one base off. Sequenced on an Illumina NovaSeq 6000. cDNA libraries for TCRalpha and TCRbeta were prepared by 5'RACE using constant-segment primers, with sample barcodes and unique molecular identifiers added. RNA was extracted from every sample with Trizol reagent. Library amplification was performed in two PCR steps, and a second sample barcode and Illumina TruSeq adapters were introduced in the second step. Sequencing of libraries was performed on an Illumina NovaSeq with 2 x 150 bp paired-end reads. Concerning the study's data processing: The reads were demultiplexed and collapsed into UMI-guided consensus sequences using migec v1.2.7. Using mixcr v2.1.11, the UMI consensuses were aligned to TRA and TRB V and J templates and assembled into clonotypes. A clonotype was counted as expanded or contracted only when both edgeR and NoisET called the clonotype significant, with the noise models trained on biological replicates. For edgeR calls, a false discovery rate-adjusted p below 0.01 and a log2 fold-change threshold of 1 were applied. As an exploratory analysis of dynamics, max-normalized trajectories of the 1000 most abundant clonotypes were examined by PCA with hierarchical clustering. Each responding clone was given a CD4 or CD8 phenotype based on the CD4+ and CD8+ repertoires, which had been sequenced separately. Clones were called with MiXCR by TCRdb after fastp trimmed the public reads at Q25, and only in-frame beta chains were retained. CDR3 protein sequences are deduplicated, and each keeps its most common genes and DNA. The V and J calls reflect TCRdb's pipeline rather than the authors' work. This sample has 250,000 to 300,000 distinct CDR3 sequences in its table, and roughly 16% of those were observed once. Of the sample, roughly 23% falls within the top ten clones.

This sample stems from a study of T-cell memory formation after mild COVID-19 (dated by TCRdb to the early 2020s). At the level of the whole study: TCR sequence clusters from the two donors were found to be largely donor specific. In two donors, T-cell clones that expanded and contracted after mild COVID-19 were tracked by sequencing TCRalpha and TCRbeta repertoires over time. Two young, previously healthy adult volunteers made up the cohort, one male and one female. Broader findings and caveats from the paper: The study included only a couple of mild cases, and larger cohorts that include severe cases with pre-infection samples were judged to be necessary. The detection of some responding clones in pre-infection memory suggests that pre-existing cross-reactive memory T cells joined the SARS-CoV-2 response. From day 15 to 85, contracting clones showed balanced CD4/CD8 phenotypes, whereas a second wave of clones that expanded from day 15 to 37 leaned towards CD4+. Contracting CD4+ clones appeared mostly in the CM and EM memory subsets, whereas CD8+ clones were enriched in EMRA. The second-wave clones that peaked on day 37 were not confirmed to be SARS-CoV-2 specific.

Ficoll-Paque density gradient centrifugation was the method used to isolate PBMCs. The TCR sequence derives from a man between 18 and 29 years old who had mild COVID-19 (a few samples of this study predate the infection). The sample titles of this study are shuffled in the database, so cell type and time point are left out; the donor was told from shared clones. Specimen: PBMCs or a T cell subset sorted from them (not recorded which).

The nucleotide sequence is TGCAGTGCTAGTCGGCAGTATACAGATACGCAGTATTTT. It is translated as CSASRQYTDTQYF. The rearranged chain carries TRBV20-1 and TRBJ2-3; no D segment can be confidently identified. From the germline V gene (reference sequence), CDR1 is DFQATT and CDR2 is SNEGSKA. Trimming costs V 3 bases and J 3 bases, and their ends lie 10 bases apart. The CDR3 covers 13 residues, taking in both the cysteine and the phenylalanine. Only CDR3 DNA remains: 39 bases, in frame from the first base.